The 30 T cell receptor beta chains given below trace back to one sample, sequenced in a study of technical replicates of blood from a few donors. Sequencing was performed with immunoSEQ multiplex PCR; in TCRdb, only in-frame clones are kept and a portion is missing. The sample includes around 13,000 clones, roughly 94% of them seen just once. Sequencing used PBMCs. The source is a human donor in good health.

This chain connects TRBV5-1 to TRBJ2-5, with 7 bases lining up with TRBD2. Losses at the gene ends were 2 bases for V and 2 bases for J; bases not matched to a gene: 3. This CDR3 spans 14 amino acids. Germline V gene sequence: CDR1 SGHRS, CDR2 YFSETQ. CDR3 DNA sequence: TGCGCCAGCAGCTTCGGGACTACTCAAGAGACCCAGTACTTC. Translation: CASSFGTTQETQYF. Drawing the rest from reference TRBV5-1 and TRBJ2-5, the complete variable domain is KAGVTQTPRYLIKTRGQQVTLSCSPISGHRSVSWYQQTPGQGLQFLFEYFSETQRNKGNFPGRFSGRQFSNSRSEMNVSTLELGDSALYLCASSFGTTQETQYFGPGTRLLVL.

CDR3 nucleotide sequence: TGTGCCAGCAGTACTAGCGGGAGTTTCTACGAGCAGTACTTC. Its protein product is CASSTSGSFYEQYF. This chain joins TRBV28 and TRBJ2-7; TRBD2 matches at 11 bases. V lost 5 bases, J lost 3 bases, and 3 bases stayed unmatched. CDR3 size: 14 residues. From germline, CDR1 is MDHEN and CDR2 SYDVKM.

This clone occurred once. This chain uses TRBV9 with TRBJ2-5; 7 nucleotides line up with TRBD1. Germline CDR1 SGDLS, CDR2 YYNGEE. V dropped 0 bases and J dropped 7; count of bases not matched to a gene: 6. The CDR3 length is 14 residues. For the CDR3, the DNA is TGTGCCAGCAGCGTAGGACAGGGTGGGGGGACCCAGTACTTC. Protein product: CASSVGQGGGTQYF.

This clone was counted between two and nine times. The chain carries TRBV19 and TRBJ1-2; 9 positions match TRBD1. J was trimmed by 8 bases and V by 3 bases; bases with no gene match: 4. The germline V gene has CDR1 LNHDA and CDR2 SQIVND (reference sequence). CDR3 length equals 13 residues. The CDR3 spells CASSIRTGEGYTF. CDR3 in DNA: TGTGCCAGTAGTATCCGGACAGGGGAGGGCTACACCTTC.

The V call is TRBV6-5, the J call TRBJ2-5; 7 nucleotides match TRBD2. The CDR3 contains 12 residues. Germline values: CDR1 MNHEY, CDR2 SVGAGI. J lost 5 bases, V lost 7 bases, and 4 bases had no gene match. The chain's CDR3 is CASNARGETQYF. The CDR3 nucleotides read TGTGCCAGCAACGCGCGGGGGGAGACCCAGTACTTC.

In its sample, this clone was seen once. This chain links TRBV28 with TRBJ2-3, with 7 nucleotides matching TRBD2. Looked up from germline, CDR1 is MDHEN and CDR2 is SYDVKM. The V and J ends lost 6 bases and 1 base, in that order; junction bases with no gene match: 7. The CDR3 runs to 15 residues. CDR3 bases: TGTGCCAGCAGGATCAGCGGGACCGGCACAGATACGCAGTATTTT. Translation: CASRISGTGTDTQYF.

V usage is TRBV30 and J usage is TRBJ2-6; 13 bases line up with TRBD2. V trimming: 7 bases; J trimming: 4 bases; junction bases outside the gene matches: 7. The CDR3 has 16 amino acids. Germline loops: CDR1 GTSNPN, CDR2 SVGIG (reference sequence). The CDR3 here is CALGLAGVAGANVLTF. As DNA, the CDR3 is TGTGCCTTAGGACTAGCGGGAGTGGCGGGGGCCAACGTCCTGACTTTC.

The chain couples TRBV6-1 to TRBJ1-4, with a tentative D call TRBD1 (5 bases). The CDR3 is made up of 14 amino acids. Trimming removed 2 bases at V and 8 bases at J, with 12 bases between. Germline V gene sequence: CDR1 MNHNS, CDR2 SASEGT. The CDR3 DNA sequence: TGTGCCAGCAGTGAATGGAGGGGTGGAGAAAAACTGTTTTTT. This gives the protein CASSEWRGGEKLFF.

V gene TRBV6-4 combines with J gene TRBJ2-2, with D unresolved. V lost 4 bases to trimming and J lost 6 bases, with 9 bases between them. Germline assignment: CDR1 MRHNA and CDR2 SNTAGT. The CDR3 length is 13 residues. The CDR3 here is CASSVSASGELFF. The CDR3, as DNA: TGTGCCAGCAGTGTCTCAGCGTCCGGGGAGCTGTTTTTT.

The CDR3: CASSGQGAMAEAFF. In DNA, the CDR3 is TGTGCCAGCAGCGGACAGGGGGCGATGGCTGAAGCTTTCTTT. This chain links TRBV2 with TRBJ1-1; TRBD1 agrees at 11 bases. CDR3 size: 14 residues. The J segment lost 6 bases and the V segment lost 6 bases, leaving 6 bases of the junction unmatched. Germline values: CDR1 SNHLY, CDR2 FYNNEI.

CDR3 nucleotide sequence: TGCAGCGTTGGGGCGGGTGACACCGGGTACTACGAGCAGTACTTC. This translates into CSVGAGDTGYYEQYF. The V and J genes are TRBV29-1 and TRBJ2-7, with a possible D match to TRBD2 (5 bases). CDR3 length: 15 amino acids. The germline V and J ends were trimmed by 4 bases and 3 bases, with 19 bases remaining between them. Germline V CDR1 and CDR2: SQVTM, ANQGSEA.

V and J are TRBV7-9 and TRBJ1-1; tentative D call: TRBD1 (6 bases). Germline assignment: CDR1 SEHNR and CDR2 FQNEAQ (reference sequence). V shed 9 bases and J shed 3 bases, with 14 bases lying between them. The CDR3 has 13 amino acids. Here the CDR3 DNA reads TGTGCCAGTTCAGGGGTTATTTACACTGAAGCTTTCTTT. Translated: CASSGVIYTEAFF.

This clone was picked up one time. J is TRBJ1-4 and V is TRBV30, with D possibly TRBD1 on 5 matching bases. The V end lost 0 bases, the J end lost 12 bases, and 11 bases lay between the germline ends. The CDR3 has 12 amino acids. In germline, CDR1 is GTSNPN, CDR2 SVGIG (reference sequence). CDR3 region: CAWSVLSGQLFF. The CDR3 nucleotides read TGTGCCTGGAGTGTACTTTCAGGGCAACTGTTTTTT. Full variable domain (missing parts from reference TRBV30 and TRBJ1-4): SQTIHQWPATLVQPVGSPLSLECTVEGTSNPNLYWYRQAAGRGLQLLFYSVGIGQISSEVPQNLSASRPQDRQFILSSKKLLLSDSGFYLCAWSVLSGQLFFGSGTQLSVL.

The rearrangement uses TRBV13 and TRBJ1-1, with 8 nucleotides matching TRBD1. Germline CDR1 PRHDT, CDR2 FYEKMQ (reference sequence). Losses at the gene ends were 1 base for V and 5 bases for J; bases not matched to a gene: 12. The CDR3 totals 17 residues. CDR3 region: CASSLVVGGDRRTEAFF. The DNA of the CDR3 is TGTGCCAGCAGCTTAGTAGTGGGGGGGGACAGGCGGACTGAAGCTTTCTTT.

For the CDR3, the DNA is TGTGCCAGCAGCGCCGCTCAGGGATCCTACGAGCAGTACTTC. As protein: CASSAAQGSYEQYF. J is TRBJ2-7 and V is TRBV7-8; D might be TRBD1 (5 bases). The CDR3 spans 14 residues. V gave up 5 bases and J gave up 1 base, with 12 bases separating them. Germline V CDR1 and CDR2: SGHVS, FQNEAQ.

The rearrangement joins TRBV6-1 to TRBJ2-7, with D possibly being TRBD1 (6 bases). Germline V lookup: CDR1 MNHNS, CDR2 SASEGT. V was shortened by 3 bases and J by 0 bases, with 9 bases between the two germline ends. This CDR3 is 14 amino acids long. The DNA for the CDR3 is TGTGCCAGCAGTGAGCAGGGGAGCTCCTACGAGCAGTACTTC. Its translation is CASSEQGSSYEQYF.

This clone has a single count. The CDR3 DNA follows: TGTGCCAGCAGCTACCGGGACATCACAGCAACTAATGAAAAACTGTTTTTT. It translates to CASSYRDITATNEKLFF. The V gene is TRBV7-8, the J gene TRBJ1-4, with D tentatively TRBD1 (6 bases). The germline V gene has CDR1 SGHVS and CDR2 FQNEAQ. The CDR3 loop spans 17 amino acids. V shed 4 bases and J shed 0 bases, with 15 bases lying between them.

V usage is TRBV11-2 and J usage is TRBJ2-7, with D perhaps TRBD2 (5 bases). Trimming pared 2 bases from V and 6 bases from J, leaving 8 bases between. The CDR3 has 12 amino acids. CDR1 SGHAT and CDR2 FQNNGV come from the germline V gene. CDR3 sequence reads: CASSLRDREQYF. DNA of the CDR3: TGTGCCAGCAGCTTACGGGATCGCGAGCAGTACTTC.

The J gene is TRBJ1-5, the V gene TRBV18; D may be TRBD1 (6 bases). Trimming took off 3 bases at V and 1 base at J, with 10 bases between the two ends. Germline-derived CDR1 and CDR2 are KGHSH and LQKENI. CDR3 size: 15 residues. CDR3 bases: TGTGCCAGCTCACCGTCAACAGGGAGCAATCAGCCCCAGCATTTT. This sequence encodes CASSPSTGSNQPQHF.

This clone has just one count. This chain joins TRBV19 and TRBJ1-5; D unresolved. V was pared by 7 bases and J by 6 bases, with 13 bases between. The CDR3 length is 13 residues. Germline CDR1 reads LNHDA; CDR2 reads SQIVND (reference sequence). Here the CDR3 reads CASNGGYGQPQHF. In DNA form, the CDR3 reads TGTGCCAGTAATGGAGGGTATGGTCAGCCCCAGCATTTT.

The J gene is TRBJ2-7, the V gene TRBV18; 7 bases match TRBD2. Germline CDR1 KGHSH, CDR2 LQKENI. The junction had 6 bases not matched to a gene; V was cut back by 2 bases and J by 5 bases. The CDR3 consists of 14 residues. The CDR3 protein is CASSPAGLVDEQYF. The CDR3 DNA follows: TGTGCCAGCTCACCAGCTGGACTAGTCGACGAGCAGTACTTC.

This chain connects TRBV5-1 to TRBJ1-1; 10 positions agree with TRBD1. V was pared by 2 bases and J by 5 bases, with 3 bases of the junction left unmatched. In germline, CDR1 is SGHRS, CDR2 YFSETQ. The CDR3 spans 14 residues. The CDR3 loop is CASSFDRGRTEAFF. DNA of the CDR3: TGCGCCAGCAGCTTCGACAGGGGGCGTACTGAAGCTTTCTTT.

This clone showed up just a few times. The CDR3, as DNA: TGTGCCAGCCGCGAGGGGGGGGACACCGGGGAGCTGTTTTTT. Amino acid sequence: CASREGGDTGELFF. V and J are TRBV6-4 and TRBJ2-2; weak D call: TRBD2 (7 bases). The CDR3 has 14 residues. V was clipped by 8 bases and J by 3 bases, with 13 bases between them. Germline CDR1 MRHNA, CDR2 SNTAGT.

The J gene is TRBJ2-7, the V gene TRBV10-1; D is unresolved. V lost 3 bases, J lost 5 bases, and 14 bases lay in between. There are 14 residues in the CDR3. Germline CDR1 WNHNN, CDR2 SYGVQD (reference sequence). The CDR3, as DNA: TGCGCCAGCAGTGAACCAGGTGATGTTGACGAGCAGTACTTC. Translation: CASSEPGDVDEQYF.

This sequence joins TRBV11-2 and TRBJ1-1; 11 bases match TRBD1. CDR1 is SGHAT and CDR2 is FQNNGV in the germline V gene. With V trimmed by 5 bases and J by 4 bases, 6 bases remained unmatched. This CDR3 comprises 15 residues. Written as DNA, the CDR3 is TGTGCCAGCAGCCCAACCGGGACAGGGGGCACTGAAGCTTTCTTT. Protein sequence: CASSPTGTGGTEAFF.

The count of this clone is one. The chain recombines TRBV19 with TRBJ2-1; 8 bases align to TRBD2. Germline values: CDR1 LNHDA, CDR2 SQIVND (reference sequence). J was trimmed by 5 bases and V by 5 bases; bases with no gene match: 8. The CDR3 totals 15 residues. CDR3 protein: CASSRTSGRHNEQFF. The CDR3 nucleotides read TGTGCCAGTAGTCGAACTAGCGGTAGACACAATGAGCAGTTCTTC.

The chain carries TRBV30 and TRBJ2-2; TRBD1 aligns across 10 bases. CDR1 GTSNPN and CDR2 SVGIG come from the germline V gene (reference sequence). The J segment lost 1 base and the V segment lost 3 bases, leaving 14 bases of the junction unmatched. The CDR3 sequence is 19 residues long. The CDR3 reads CAWRPPGQGTGLNTGELFF. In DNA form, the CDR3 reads TGTGCCTGGAGGCCACCGGGACAGGGGACCGGATTGAACACCGGGGAGCTGTTTTTT.

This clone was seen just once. CDR3 region: CASSLNPGTNTGELFF. The CDR3 DNA is TGTGCCAGCAGCTTAAATCCCGGGACTAACACCGGGGAGCTGTTTTTT. The chain joins TRBV7-3 to TRBJ2-2, with D perhaps matching TRBD2 (6 bases). V gave up 1 base and J gave up 2 bases, with 11 bases separating them. CDR1 is SGHTA and CDR2 is FQGTGA in the germline V gene. The CDR3 has 16 residues. Together with reference TRBV7-3 and TRBJ2-2, the CDR3 gives the full variable domain: GAGVSQTPSNKVTEKGKYVELRCDPISGHTALYWYRQSLGQGPEFLIYFQGTGAADDSGLPNDRFFAVRPEGSVSTLKIQRTERGDSAVYLCASSLNPGTNTGELFFGEGSRLTVL.

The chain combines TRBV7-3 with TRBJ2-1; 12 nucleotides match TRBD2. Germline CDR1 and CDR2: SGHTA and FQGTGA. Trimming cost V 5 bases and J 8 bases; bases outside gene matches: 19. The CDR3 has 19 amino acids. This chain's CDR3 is CASSRGLLGASGRGHEQFF. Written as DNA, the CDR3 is TGTGCCAGCAGCCGAGGGCTCCTGGGGGCTAGCGGGAGGGGCCATGAGCAGTTCTTC. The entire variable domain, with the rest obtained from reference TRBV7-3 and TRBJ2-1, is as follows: GAGVSQTPSNKVTEKGKYVELRCDPISGHTALYWYRQSLGQGPEFLIYFQGTGAADDSGLPNDRFFAVRPEGSVSTLKIQRTERGDSAVYLCASSRGLLGASGRGHEQFFGPGTRLTVL.

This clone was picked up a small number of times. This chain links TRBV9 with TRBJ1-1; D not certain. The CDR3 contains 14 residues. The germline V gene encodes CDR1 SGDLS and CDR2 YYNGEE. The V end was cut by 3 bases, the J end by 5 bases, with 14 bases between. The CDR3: CASSATARVTEAFF. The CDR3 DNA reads TGTGCCAGCAGCGCCACCGCACGGGTGACTGAAGCTTTCTTT. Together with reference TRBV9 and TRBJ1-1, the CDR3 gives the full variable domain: DSGVTQTPKHLITATGQRVTLRCSPRSGDLSVYWYQQSLDQGLQFLIQYYNGEERAKGNILERFSAQQFPDLHSELNLSSLELGDSALYFCASSATARVTEAFFGQGTRLTVV.